These T cell receptor beta chains were read from a single sample in a study of Ad26.COV2.S vaccination and SARS-CoV-2 variants. Using immunoSEQ multiplex PCR, the repertoire was profiled, and TCRdb retains in-frame clones only, with some absent. The top ten clones hold around 1.5% of a sample with fewer than 800,000 clones, more than 70% of them seen once. The specimen was peripheral blood, collected in a trial of Ad26.COV2.S vaccine versus placebo. The receptors stem from a person between 18 and 65 years old who received the Ad26.COV2.S COVID-19 vaccine or a placebo. CDR3s include the opening cysteine and the closing phenylalanine or tryptophan. D genes are given only for firm matches. Rows give clone size only sometimes, using once, few, many, or a class for an expanded clone.

cdr3_aa cdr3_nt j_call d_call clone_size v_call
CASSPHNSPLHF TGTGCCAGCAGCCCTCATAATTCACCCCTCCACTTT TRBJ1-6 . . TRBV7-2
CSVAAKAGVNYNEQFF TGCAGCGTTGCCGCTAAAGCGGGAGTAAACTACAATGAGCAGTTCTTC TRBJ2-1 TRBD2 . TRBV29-1
CASSQIGTDEQYF TGTGCCAGCAGCCAAATAGGGACAGACGAGCAGTACTTC TRBJ2-7 TRBD1 . TRBV3-1/TRBV3-2
CASSQVEYPEGSEQYF TGTGCCAGCAGCCAAGTTGAGTACCCAGAAGGGAGTGAGCAGTACTTC TRBJ2-7 . once TRBV3-1/TRBV3-2
CASSFGRAGTEAFF TGTGCCAGCAGCTTCGGAAGGGCTGGGACTGAAGCTTTCTTT TRBJ1-1 . few TRBV5-4
CASSPWGRPQDTQYF TGTGCCAGCAGCCCATGGGGTCGGCCGCAGGATACGCAGTATTTT TRBJ2-3 . once TRBV7-9
CATSRGMLTGVINYGYTF TGTGCCACCAGCAGAGGAATGCTGACAGGGGTTATCAACTATGGCTACACCTTC TRBJ1-2 TRBD1 . TRBV15
CASRSQGAAGVGYTF TGTGCCAGCAGATCACAGGGGGCCGCGGGAGTAGGCTACACCTTC TRBJ1-2 TRBD1 . TRBV6-4
CASTQRGGLNEKLFF TGTGCCAGCACTCAAAGGGGGGGCTTGAATGAAAAACTGTTTTTT TRBJ1-4 . . TRBV6-5
CASSYGRGEQYF TGTGCCAGCAGTTACGGTCGGGGCGAGCAGTACTTC TRBJ2-7 . . TRBV6-5
CASSSARQNSGANVLTF TGTGCCAGCAGCTCCGCTCGACAGAACTCTGGGGCCAACGTCCTGACTTTC TRBJ2-6 . . TRBV11-2
CSATIDEKLFF TGCAGTGCGACAATAGATGAAAAACTGTTTTTT TRBJ1-4 . . TRBV20-1
CASSYFREAEAFF TGTGCCAGCAGTTACTTCAGGGAAGCTGAAGCTTTCTTT TRBJ1-1 . once TRBV6-6
CASSPGQGANQPQHF TGTGCCAGCTCCCCGGGGCAGGGGGCAAATCAGCCCCAGCATTTT TRBJ1-5 TRBD1 . TRBV18
CASSYQAGSTDTQYF TGCGCCAGCAGCTACCAAGCGGGTAGCACAGATACGCAGTATTTT TRBJ2-3 . . TRBV5-1
CASSSGQLDEQYF TGTGCCAGCAGTTCGGGACAGCTGGACGAGCAGTACTTC TRBJ2-7 TRBD1 . TRBV5-4
CASSFLPYEQYF TGTGCCAGCAGTTTTCTCCCTTACGAGCAGTACTTC TRBJ2-7 . . TRBV12-3/TRBV12-4
CSVEVGGTGELFF TGCAGCGTTGAAGTCGGGGGGACCGGGGAGCTGTTTTTT TRBJ2-2 TRBD2 . TRBV29-1
CSVGGSINEQFF TGCAGCGTTGGGGGCAGCATAAATGAGCAGTTCTTC TRBJ2-1 . . TRBV29-1
CASSSDGPF TGTGCCAGCAGTTCGGACGGTCCCTTC TRBJ1-2 . few TRBV27
CASSLKGFGQPQHF TGTGCCAGCAGCTTAAAGGGGTTTGGTCAGCCCCAGCATTTT TRBJ1-5 . . TRBV5-6
CASSYGVKETQYF TGTGCCAGCAGCTATGGGGTGAAAGAGACCCAGTACTTC TRBJ2-5 . . TRBV11-2